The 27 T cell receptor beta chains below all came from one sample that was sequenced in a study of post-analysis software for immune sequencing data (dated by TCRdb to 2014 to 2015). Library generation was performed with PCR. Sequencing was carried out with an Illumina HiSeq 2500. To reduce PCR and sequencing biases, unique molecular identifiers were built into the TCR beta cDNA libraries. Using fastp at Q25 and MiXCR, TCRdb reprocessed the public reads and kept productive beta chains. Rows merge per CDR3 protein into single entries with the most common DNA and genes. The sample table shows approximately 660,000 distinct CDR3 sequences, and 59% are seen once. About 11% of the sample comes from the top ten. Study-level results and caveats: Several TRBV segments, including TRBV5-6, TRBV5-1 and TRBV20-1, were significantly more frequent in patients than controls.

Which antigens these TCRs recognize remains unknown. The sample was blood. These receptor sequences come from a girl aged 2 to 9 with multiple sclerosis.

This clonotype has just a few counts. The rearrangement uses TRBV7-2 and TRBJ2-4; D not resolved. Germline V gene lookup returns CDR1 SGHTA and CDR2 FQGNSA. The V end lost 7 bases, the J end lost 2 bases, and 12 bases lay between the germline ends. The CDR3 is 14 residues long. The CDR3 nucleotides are TGTGCCAGCACCGAAAACCTCTCCAAAAACATTCAGTACTTC. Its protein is CASTENLSKNIQYF.

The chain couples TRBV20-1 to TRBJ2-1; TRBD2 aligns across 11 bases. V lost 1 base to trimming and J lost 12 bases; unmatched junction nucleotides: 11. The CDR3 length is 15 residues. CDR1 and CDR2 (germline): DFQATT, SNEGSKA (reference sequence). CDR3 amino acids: CSARAGTSGSLGQFF. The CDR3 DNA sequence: TGCAGTGCTAGAGCGGGGACTAGCGGCTCCTTGGGGCAGTTCTTC.

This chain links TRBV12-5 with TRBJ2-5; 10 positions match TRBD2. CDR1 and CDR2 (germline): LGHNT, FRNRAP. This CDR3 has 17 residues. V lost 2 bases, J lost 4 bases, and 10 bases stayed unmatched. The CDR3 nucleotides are TGTGCTAGTGGTTTGCCTCAAGCGGGAGGGCCGATAGAGACCCAGTACTTC. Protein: CASGLPQAGGPIETQYF.

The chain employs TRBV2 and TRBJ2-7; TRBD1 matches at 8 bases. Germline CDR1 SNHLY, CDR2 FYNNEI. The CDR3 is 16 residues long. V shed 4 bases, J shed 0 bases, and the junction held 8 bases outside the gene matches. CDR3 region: CASSVTRDRSSYEQYF. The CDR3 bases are TGTGCCAGCAGTGTAACCCGGGACAGGAGCTCCTACGAGCAGTACTTC.

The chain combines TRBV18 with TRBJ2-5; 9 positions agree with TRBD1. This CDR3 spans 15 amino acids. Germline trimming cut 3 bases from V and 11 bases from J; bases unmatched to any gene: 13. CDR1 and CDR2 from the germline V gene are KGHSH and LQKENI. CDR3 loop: CASSPADRGHNEQYF. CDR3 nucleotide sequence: TGTGCCAGCTCACCTGCGGACAGGGGCCACAATGAGCAGTACTTC.

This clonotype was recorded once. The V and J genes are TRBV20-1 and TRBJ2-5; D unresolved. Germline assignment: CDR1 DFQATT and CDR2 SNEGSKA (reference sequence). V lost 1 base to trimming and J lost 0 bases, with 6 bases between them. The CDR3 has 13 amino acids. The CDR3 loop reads CSARAPHQETQYF. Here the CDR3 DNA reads TGCAGTGCTAGAGCCCCCCACCAAGAGACCCAGTACTTC.

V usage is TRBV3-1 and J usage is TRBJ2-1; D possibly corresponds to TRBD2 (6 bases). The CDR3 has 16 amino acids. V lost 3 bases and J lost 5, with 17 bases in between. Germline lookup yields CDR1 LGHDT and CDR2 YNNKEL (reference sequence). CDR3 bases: TGTGCCAGCAGCCAGTCCCGGGACTTCCCTAACAATGAGCAGTTCTTC. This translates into CASSQSRDFPNNEQFF.

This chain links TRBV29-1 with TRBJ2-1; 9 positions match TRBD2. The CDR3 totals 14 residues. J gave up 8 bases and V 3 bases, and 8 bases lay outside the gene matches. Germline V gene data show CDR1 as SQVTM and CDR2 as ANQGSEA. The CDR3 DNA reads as TGCAGCGTTGAGCGGGCGGCGGGAGGGGATGAGCAGTTCTTC. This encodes CSVERAAGGDEQFF.

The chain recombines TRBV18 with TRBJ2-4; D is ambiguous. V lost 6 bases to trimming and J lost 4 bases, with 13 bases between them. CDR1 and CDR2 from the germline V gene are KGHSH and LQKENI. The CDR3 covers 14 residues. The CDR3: CASSPTDSKNIQYF. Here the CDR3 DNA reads TGTGCCAGCTCGCCAACTGACTCGAAAAACATTCAGTACTTC.

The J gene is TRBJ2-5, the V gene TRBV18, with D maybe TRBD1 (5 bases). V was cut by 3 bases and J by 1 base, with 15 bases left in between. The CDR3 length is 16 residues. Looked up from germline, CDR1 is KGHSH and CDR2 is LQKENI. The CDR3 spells CASSPLSQGSQETQYF. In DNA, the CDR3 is TGTGCCAGCTCACCTCTGAGCCAGGGCTCCCAAGAGACCCAGTACTTC.

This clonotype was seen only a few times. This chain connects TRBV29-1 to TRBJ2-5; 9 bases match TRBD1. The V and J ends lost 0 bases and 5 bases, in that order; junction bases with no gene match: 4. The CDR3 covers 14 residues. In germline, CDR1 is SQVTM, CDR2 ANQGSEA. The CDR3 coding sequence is TGCAGCGTTGAAGAGGGACAGGGAGTCGAGACCCAGTACTTC. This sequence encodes CSVEEGQGVETQYF.

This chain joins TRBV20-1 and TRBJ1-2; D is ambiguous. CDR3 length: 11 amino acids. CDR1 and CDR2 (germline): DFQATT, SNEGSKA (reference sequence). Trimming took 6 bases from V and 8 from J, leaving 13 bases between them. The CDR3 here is CSALGSEGYTF. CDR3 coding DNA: TGCAGTGCCCTAGGTTCAGAAGGCTACACCTTC.

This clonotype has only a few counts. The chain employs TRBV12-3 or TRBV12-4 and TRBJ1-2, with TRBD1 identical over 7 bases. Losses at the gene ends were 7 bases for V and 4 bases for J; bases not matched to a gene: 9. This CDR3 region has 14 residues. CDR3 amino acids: CASTETGVAYGYTF. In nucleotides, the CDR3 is TGTGCCAGCACCGAAACAGGGGTTGCCTATGGCTACACCTTC.

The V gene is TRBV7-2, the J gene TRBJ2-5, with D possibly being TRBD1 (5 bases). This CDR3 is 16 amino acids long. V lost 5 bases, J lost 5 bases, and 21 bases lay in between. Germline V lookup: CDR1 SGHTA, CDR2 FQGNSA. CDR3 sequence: CASSPRVDPRPETQYF. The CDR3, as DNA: TGTGCCAGCAGCCCCAGGGTGGACCCACGCCCGGAGACCCAGTACTTC.

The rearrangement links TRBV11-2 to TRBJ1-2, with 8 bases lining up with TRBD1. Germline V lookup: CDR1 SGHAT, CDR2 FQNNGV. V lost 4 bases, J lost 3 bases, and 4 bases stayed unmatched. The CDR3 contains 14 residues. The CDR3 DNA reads TGTGCCAGCAGCTCCCTGGGACAGGACTATGGCTACACCTTC. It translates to CASSSLGQDYGYTF. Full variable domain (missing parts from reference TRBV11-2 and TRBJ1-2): EAGVAQSPRYKIIEKRQSVAFWCNPISGHATLYWYQQILGQGPKLLIQFQNNGVVDDSQLPKDRFSAERLKGVDSTLKIQPAKLEDSAVYLCASSSLGQDYGYTFGSGTRLTVV.

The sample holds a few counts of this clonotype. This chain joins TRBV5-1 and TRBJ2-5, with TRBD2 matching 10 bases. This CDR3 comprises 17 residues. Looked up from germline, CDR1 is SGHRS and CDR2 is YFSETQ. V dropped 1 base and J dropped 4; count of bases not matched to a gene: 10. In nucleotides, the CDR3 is TGCGCCAGCAGCTTGTTTGGTAGCGGGAGGTCAGGAGAGACCCAGTACTTC. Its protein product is CASSLFGSGRSGETQYF. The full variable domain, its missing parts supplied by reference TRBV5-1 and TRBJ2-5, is KAGVTQTPRYLIKTRGQQVTLSCSPISGHRSVSWYQQTPGQGLQFLFEYFSETQRNKGNFPGRFSGRQFSNSRSEMNVSTLELGDSALYLCASSLFGSGRSGETQYFGPGTRLLVL.

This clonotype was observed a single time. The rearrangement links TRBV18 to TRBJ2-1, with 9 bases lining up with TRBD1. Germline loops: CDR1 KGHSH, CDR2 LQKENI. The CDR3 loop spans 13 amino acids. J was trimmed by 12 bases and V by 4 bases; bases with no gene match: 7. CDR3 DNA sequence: TGTGCCAGCTCACGGACCGACAGGGGGGGGCAGTTCTTC. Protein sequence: CASSRTDRGGQFF.

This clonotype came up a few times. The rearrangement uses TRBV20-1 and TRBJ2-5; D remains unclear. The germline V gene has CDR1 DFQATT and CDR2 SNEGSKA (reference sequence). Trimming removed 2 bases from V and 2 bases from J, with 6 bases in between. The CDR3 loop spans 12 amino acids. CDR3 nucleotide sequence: TGCAGTGCTAGATTGTGGCAAGAGACCCAGTACTTC. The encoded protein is CSARLWQETQYF.

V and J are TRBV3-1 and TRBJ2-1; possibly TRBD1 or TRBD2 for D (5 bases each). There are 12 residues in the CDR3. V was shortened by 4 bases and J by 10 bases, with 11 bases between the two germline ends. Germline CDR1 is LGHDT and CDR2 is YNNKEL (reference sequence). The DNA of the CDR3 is TGTGCCAGCAGCCGGGCAGAGGGGGAGCAGTTCTTC. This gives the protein CASSRAEGEQFF.

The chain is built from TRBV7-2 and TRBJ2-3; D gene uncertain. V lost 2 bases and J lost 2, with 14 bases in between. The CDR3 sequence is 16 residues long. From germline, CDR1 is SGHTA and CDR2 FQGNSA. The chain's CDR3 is CASSLKRVAATDTQYF. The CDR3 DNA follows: TGTGCCAGCAGCTTAAAAAGAGTGGCGGCCACAGATACGCAGTATTTT.

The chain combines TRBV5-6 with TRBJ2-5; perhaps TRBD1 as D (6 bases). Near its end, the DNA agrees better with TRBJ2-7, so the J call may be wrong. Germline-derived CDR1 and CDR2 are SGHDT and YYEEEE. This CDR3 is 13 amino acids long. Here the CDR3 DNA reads TGTGCCAGCAATGGGGGCGATCCGGACGAGCAGTACTTC. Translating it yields CASNGGDPDEQYF.

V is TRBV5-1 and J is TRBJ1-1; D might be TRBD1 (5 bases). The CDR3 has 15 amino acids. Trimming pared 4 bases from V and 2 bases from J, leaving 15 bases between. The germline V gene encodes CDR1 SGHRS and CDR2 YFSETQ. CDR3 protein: CASSPLSGTNTEAFF. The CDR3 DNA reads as TGCGCCAGCAGCCCCCTCTCAGGGACCAACACTGAAGCTTTCTTT.

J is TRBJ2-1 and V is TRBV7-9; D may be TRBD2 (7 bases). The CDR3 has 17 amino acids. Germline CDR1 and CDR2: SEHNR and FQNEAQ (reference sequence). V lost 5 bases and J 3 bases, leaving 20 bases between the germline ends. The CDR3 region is CASSPHLGGGIYNEQFF. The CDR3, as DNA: TGTGCCAGCAGCCCCCACCTAGGGGGAGGGATCTACAATGAGCAGTTCTTC.

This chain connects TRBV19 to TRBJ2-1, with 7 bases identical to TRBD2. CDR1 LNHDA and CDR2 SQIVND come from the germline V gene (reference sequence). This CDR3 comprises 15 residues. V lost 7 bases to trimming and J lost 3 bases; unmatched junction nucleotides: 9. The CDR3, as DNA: TGTGCCAGTATGTCATATAGCGGGTTCTACAATGAGCAGTTCTTC. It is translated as CASMSYSGFYNEQFF.

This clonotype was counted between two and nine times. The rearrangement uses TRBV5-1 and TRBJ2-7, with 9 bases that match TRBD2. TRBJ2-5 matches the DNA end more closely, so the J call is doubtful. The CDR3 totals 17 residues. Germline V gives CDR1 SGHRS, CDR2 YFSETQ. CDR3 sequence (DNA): TGCGCCAGCAGCTTGGATCCCCTAGCGGGGCCCTGGGAGACCCAGTACTTC. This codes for CASSLDPLAGPWETQYF.

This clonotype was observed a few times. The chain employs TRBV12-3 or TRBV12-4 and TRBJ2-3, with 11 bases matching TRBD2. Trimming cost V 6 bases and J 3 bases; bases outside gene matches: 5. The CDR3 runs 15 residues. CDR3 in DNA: TGTGCCAGCAGCATGACTAGCGGGGAAACAGATACGCAGTATTTT. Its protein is CASSMTSGETDTQYF.

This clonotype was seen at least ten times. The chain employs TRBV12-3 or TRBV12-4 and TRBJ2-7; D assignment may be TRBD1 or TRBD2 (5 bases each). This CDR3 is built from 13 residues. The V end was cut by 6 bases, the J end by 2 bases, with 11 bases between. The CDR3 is CASSRGRTYEQYF. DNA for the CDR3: TGTGCCAGCAGCCGGGGACGGACCTACGAGCAGTACTTC.